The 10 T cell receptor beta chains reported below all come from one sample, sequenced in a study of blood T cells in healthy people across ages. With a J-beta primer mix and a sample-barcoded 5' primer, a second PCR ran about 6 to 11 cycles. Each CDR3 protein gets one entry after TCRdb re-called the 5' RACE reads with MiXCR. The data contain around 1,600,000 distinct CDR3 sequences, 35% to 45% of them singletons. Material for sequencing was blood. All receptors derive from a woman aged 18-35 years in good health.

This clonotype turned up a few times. In nucleotides, the CDR3 is TGTGCCAGCAGCCAAGGTCAGAGCTTAGCCAAAAACATTCAGTACTTC. It yields the protein CASSQGQSLAKNIQYF. The chain recombines TRBV14 with TRBJ2-4, with unresolved D. Germline assignment: CDR1 SGHDN and CDR2 FVKESK. The CDR3 has 16 residues. The V end lost 1 base, the J end lost 0 bases, and 10 bases lay between the germline ends.

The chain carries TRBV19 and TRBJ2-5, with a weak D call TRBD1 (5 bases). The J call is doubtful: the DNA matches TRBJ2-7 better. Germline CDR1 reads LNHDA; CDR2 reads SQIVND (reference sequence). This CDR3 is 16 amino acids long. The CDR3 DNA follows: TGTGCCAGTAGACACCCGGCAGGACCAGGGCCATACGAGCAGTACTTC. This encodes CASRHPAGPGPYEQYF.

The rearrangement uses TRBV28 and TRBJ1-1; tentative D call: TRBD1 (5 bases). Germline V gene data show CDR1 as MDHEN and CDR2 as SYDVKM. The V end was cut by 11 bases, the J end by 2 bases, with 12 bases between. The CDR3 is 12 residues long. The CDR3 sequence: CASGSHNTEAFF. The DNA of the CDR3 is TGTGCCTCAGGGTCTCACAACACTGAAGCTTTCTTT. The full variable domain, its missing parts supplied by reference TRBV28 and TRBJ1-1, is DVKVTQSSRYLVKRTGEKVFLECVQDMDHENMFWYRQDPGLGLRLIYFSYDVKMKEKGDIPEGYSVSREKKERFSLILESASTNQTSMYLCASGSHNTEAFFGQGTRLTVV.

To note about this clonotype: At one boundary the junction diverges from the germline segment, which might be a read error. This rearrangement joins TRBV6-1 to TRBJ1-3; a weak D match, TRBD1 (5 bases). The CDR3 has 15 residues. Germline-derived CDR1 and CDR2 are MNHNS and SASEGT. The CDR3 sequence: CASTLTTDSGSTIYF. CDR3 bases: TGTGCCAGCACCTTGACGACAGACTCTGGAAGCACCATATATTTT.

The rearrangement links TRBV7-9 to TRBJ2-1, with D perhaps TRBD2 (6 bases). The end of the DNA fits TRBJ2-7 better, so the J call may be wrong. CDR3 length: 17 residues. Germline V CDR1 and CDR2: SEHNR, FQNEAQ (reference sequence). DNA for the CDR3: TGTGCCAGCAGTCGGCTGGGACTCCCGAGCTCCTACAATGAGCAGTACTTC. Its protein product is CASSRLGLPSSYNEQYF.

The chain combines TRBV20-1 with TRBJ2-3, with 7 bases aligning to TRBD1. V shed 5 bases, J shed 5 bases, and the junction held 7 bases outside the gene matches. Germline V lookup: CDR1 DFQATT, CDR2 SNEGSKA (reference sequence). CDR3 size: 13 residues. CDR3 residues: CSALQGLEDTQYF. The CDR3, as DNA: TGCAGTGCTCTACAGGGGTTGGAAGATACGCAGTATTTT.

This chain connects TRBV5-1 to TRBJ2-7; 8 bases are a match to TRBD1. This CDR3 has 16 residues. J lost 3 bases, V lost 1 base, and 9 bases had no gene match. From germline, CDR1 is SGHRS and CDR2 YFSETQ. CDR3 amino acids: CASSLLPATGVYEQYF. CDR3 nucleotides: TGCGCCAGCAGCTTGCTCCCGGCGACAGGGGTCTACGAGCAGTACTTC.

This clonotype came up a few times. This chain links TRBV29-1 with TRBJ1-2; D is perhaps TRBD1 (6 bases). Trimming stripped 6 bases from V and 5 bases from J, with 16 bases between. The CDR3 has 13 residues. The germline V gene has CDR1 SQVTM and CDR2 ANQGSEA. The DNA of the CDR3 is TGCAGCGTGGGGAGGGGGGGTTCGTATGGCTACACCTTC. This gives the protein CSVGRGGSYGYTF.

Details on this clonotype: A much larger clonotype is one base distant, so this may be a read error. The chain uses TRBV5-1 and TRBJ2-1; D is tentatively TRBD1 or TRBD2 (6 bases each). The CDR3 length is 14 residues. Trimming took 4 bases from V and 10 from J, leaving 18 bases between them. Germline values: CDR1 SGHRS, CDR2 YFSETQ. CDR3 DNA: TGCGCCAGCAGCCCCGGGGGCTCCTCCTACGAGCAGTTCTTC. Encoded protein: CASSPGGSSYEQFF.

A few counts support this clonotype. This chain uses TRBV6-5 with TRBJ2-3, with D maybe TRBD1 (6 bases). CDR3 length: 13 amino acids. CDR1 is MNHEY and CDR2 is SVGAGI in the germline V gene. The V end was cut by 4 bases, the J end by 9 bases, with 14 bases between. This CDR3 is CASSLYSRGTQYF. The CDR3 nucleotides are TGTGCCAGCAGTTTATACAGTAGGGGGACGCAGTATTTT.